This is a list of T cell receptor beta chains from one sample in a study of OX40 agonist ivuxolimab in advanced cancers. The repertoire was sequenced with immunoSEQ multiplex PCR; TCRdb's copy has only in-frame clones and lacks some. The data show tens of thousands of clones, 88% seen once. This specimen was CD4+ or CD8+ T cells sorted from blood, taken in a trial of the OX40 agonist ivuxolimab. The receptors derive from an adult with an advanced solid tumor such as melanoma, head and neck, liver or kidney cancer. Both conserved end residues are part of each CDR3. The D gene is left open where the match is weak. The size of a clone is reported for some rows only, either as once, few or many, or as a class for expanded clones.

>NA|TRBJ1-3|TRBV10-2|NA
CASSEFLSRPLGNTIYF
TGCGCCAGCAGTGAATTCCTCTCTAGGCCACTCGGAAACACCATATATTTT
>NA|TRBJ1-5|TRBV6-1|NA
CASSEGTPGGNQPQHF
TGTGCCAGCAGTGAAGGGACCCCCGGCGGCAATCAGCCCCAGCATTTT
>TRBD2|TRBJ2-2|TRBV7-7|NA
CASSRLAGVTGELFF
TGTGCTAGCAGCAGACTAGCGGGAGTTACCGGGGAGCTGTTTTTT
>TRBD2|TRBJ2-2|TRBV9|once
CASSVDPSGNTGELFF
TGTGCCAGCAGCGTAGATCCTAGCGGGAACACCGGGGAGCTGTTTTTT
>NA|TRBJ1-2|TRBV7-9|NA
CASSLGLENGYTF
TGTGCCAGCAGCTTAGGACTAGAGAATGGCTACACCTTC
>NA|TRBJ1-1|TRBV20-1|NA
CSASDNTEAFF
TGCAGTGCTAGCGACAACACTGAAGCTTTCTTT
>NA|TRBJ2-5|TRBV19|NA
CASSISQGRETQYF
TGTGCCAGTAGTATCAGCCAGGGCCGGGAGACCCAGTACTTC
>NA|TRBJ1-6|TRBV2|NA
CASSRGSSYNSPLHF
TGTGCCAGCAGTAGAGGGAGCTCCTATAATTCACCCCTCCACTTT
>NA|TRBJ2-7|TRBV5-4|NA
CASSLDGRRGEQYF
TGTGCCAGCAGCCTGGACGGGCGCCGGGGCGAGCAGTACTTC
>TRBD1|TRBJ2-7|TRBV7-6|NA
CASSFDRGYEQYF
TGTGCCAGCAGCTTCGACAGGGGGTACGAGCAGTACTTC
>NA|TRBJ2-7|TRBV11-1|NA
CASSPGGPFDEQYF
TGTGCCAGCAGCCCAGGGGGGCCTTTTGACGAGCAGTACTTC
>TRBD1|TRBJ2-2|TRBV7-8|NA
CASRSPGQGEMNTGELFF
TGTGCCAGCAGATCACCGGGACAGGGGGAAATGAACACCGGGGAGCTGTTTTTT
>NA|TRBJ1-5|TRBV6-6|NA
CASSPQGGDQPQHF
TGTGCCAGCAGTCCACAGGGTGGAGATCAGCCCCAGCATTTT
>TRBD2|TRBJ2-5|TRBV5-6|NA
CASSRSWEGQETQYF
TGTGCCAGCAGCCGTTCGTGGGAGGGCCAAGAGACCCAGTACTTC
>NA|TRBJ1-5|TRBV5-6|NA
CASSATANQPQHF
TGTGCCAGCAGCGCGACGGCTAATCAGCCCCAGCATTTT
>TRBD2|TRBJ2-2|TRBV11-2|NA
CASSPRLAGLRAGELFF
TGTGCCAGCAGCCCCCGACTAGCGGGACTAAGGGCCGGGGAGCTGTTTTTT
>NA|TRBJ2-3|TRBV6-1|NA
CASSEAVSRPGSTDTQYF
TGTGCCAGCAGTGAAGCGGTCAGCAGGCCAGGGAGCACAGATACGCAGTATTTT
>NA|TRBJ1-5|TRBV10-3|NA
CAISPDYSNQPQHF
TGTGCCATCAGTCCTGATTATAGCAATCAGCCCCAGCATTTT
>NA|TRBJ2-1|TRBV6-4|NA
CASSPQGTFSYNEQFF
TGTGCCAGCAGCCCTCAGGGTACCTTCTCCTACAATGAGCAGTTCTTC
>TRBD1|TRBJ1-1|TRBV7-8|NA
CASSYSSGTGLDEAFF
TGTGCCAGCAGCTATTCCTCCGGGACAGGGCTAGACGAAGCTTTCTTT
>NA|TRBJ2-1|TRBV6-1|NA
CASIADITYNEQFF
TGTGCCAGCATTGCGGATATAACCTACAATGAGCAGTTCTTC
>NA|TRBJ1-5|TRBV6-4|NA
CASSDPCYCNQPQHF
TGTGCCAGCAGTGACCCTTGTTATTGCAATCAGCCCCAGCATTTT
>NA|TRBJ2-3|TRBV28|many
CASSMGGSGTDTQYF
TGTGCCAGCAGTATGGGGGGATCGGGCACAGATACGCAGTATTTT
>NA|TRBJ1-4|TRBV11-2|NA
CASSSPSANEKLFF
TGTGCCAGCAGCTCCCCCTCGGCTAATGAAAAACTGTTTTTT
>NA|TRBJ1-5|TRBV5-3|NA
CARSQSRRYRVINQPQHF
TGTGCCAGAAGCCAAAGCCGCCGGTACAGGGTCATCAATCAGCCCCAGCATTTT
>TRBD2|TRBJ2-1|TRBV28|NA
CASSPGTSEGDEQFF
TGTGCCAGCAGCCCGGGGACTAGCGAAGGGGATGAGCAGTTCTTC
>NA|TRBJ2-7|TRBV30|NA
CAWSRQVRYEQYF
TGTGCCTGGAGCAGACAGGTCCGCTACGAGCAGTACTTC
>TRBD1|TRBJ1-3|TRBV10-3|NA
CAIINDRAGNTIYF
TGTGCCATCATCAACGACAGGGCTGGAAACACCATATATTTT
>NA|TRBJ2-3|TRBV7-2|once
CASSFSGTTDTQYF
TGTGCCAGCAGCTTCTCCGGGACCACAGATACGCAGTATTTT
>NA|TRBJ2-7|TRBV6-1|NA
CASREGRGEQYF
TGTGCCAGCAGGGAGGGTCGCGGTGAGCAGTACTTC
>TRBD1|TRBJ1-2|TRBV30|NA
CAYDRTGGGGYTF
TGTGCCTACGACCGGACAGGGGGGGGTGGCTACACCTTC
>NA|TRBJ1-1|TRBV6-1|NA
CASSPRLNTEAFF
TGTGCCAGCAGTCCCAGGTTGAACACTGAAGCTTTCTTT
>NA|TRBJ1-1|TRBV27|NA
CASSLSSGNTEAFF
TGTGCCAGCAGTTTATCATCAGGGAACACTGAAGCTTTCTTT
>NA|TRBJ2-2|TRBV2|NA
CASSPGNANTGELFF
TGTGCCAGCTCCCCGGGGAACGCGAACACCGGGGAGCTGTTTTTT
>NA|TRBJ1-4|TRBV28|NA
CASGAIMKELFF
TGTGCCAGCGGAGCAATAATGAAGGAACTGTTTTTT
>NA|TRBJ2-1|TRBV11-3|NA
CASSLDLTNNEQFF
TGTGCCAGCAGCTTAGATCTAACGAACAATGAGCAGTTCTTC
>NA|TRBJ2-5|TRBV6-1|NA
CASSSYGDRPETQYF
TGTGCCAGCAGTTCTTACGGCGACAGACCAGAGACCCAGTACTTC